This TCR beta chain was sequenced during a study of regulatory T cells in long-lasting Graves disease. V was cut by 0 bases and J by 7 bases, with 14 bases left in between. This CDR3 spans 16 amino acids. Germline loops: CDR1 SGHRS, CDR2 YFSETQ. Time point indicated: newly diagnosed GD, antithyroid drugs for less than 3 months. The TCR library was made from RNA that had been extracted from PBMCs in TRIzol. Under American Thyroid Association guidelines, Graves' disease was diagnosed. In building TCR beta libraries, iRepertoire HTBI primers were used together with Arm-PCR of CDR3 regions. TCRdb fed the multiplex PCR reads into MiXCR, producing one record per CDR3 protein. The data show about 610,000 distinct CDR3 sequences, more than 15% seen once. In addition, the sample was reused for a study of T cells in Graves' hyperthyroidism and ophthalmopathy.

The receptor was isolated from a man between 18 and 29 years old with Graves disease. The sequenced sample was peripheral blood mononuclear cells (PBMCs), obtained at new diagnosis, from a patient treated with antithyroid drugs. This rearrangement joins TRBV5-1 to TRBJ1-6, with D perhaps matching TRBD1 (5 bases). The CDR3 bases are TGCGCCAGCAGCTTGGGTCCCAGGGCCAAGAATTCACCCCTCCACTTT. Residues: CASSLGPRAKNSPLHF.